This passage covers 5 T cell receptor beta chains from one sample sequenced in a study of blood T cell repertoires in COVID-19. Clones were sequenced by immunoSEQ multiplex PCR, and TCRdb holds only the in-frame ones, with some missing. The data show 200,000 to 250,000 clones, with around nine tenths seen just once and about 1.7% held by the top ten. The sequencing input was peripheral blood. The receptors stem from a woman aged 55-69 years who had recovered from COVID-19.

The chain recombines TRBV15 with TRBJ1-5, with 7 bases aligning to TRBD1. Germline assignment: CDR1 LNHNV and CDR2 YYDKDF (reference sequence). The V gene end was trimmed by 5 bases and the J gene end by 2 bases; junction bases not matched to a gene: 6. The CDR3 covers 15 residues. Written as DNA, the CDR3 is TGTGCCACCAGCCGCAGGGGGTCTCGCAATCAGCCCCAGCATTTT. This translates into CATSRRGSRNQPQHF. Full variable domain (outside the CDR3, taken from reference TRBV15 and TRBJ1-5): DAMVIQNPRYQVTQFGKPVTLSCSQTLNHNVMYWYQQKSSQAPKLLFHYYDKDFNNEADTPDNFQSRRPNTSFCFLDIRSPGLGDTAMYLCATSRRGSRNQPQHFGDGTRLSIL.

The J gene is TRBJ2-3, the V gene TRBV28, with TRBD2 matching 9 bases. V trimming: 4 bases; J trimming: 7 bases; junction bases outside the gene matches: 9. CDR3 length equals 15 residues. Germline values: CDR1 MDHEN, CDR2 SYDVKM. CDR3 in DNA: TGTGCCAGCAGTTCTTGGACTAGCGAGACTTATACGCAGTATTTT. It is translated as CASSSWTSETYTQYF.

J is TRBJ2-7 and V is TRBV7-9; 10 bases are shared with TRBD1. This CDR3 has 15 residues. Germline CDR1 reads SEHNR; CDR2 reads FQNEAQ (reference sequence). V was pared by 3 bases and J by 5 bases, with 7 bases of the junction left unmatched. The CDR3 region is CASSLARDRGHEQYF. CDR3 DNA sequence: TGTGCCAGCAGCTTGGCCCGGGACAGGGGCCACGAGCAGTACTTC.

J is TRBJ2-5 and V is TRBV2; possible D gene TRBD2, 6 bases. Trimming pared 4 bases from V and 5 bases from J, leaving 11 bases between. This CDR3 has 13 residues. Germline-derived CDR1 and CDR2 are SNHLY and FYNNEI. The CDR3 is CASSVPEGETQYF. CDR3 DNA sequence: TGTGCCAGCAGTGTCCCGGAGGGGGAGACCCAGTACTTC.

The rearrangement links TRBV15 to TRBJ2-6, with 11 nucleotides matching TRBD1. There are 16 residues in the CDR3. With V trimmed by 3 bases and J by 3 bases, 1 base remained unmatched. In germline, CDR1 is LNHNV, CDR2 YYDKDF (reference sequence). The CDR3 is CATSRGQGGGANVLTF. The CDR3 DNA is TGTGCCACCAGCAGGGGACAGGGGGGTGGGGCCAACGTCCTGACTTTC.